In its sample, the clone carrying this T cell receptor beta chain ranks as large. TCR libraries were prepared from around 15 ng of total RNA with the QIAseq Immune Repertoire TCR panel. TCRdb processed the reads anew with MiXCR; each CDR3 protein has one entry. The table lists about 320 distinct CDR3 sequences, 3.5% to 6% of them singletons, with 28% in the top ten. This record comes from a study of circulating CD8 cells and anti-PD-1 response in melanoma. Sorting of live CD3+CD8+TCRalphabeta+ cells by PD-1 and/or TIGIT gave four subsets. Germline V gives CDR1 MDHEN, CDR2 SYDVKM. Trimming left V 3 bases short and J 4 bases short, with 9 bases between. The CDR3 length is 13 residues.

The chain employs TRBV28 and TRBJ1-2; D call uncertain. The sequences come from CD8+ T cells from PBMCs, collected at baseline or after one month of anti-PD-1 therapy (not recorded which). The receptor was derived from a human donor with melanoma. CDR3 DNA: TGTGCCAGCAGTTTGGCGGCGGTCTATGGCTACACCTTC. Encoded protein: CASSLAAVYGYTF.